Below are 18 T cell receptor beta chains sequenced from a single sample in a study of T cell repertoires in cytomegalovirus infection. MiXCR, applied by TCRdb to the reads, yields one record per CDR3 protein. The table has approximately 470,000 distinct CDR3 sequences, more than 40% seen once; the top ten hold just under 45%. No cognate antigen is known for these TCRs. This sample comprised cultured PBMCs, obtained from culture after CMV antigen stimulation. These receptors were obtained from a human donor in good health (CMV status not recorded). Some clones in this sample may be carry-over from other donors' samples.

There are a few counts of this clonotype. This CDR3 is CASSLGRSIGNEQFF. The CDR3 DNA reads as TGTGCCAGCAGCTTAGGGCGTAGCATAGGCAATGAGCAGTTCTTC. The chain employs TRBV7-6 and TRBJ2-1, with no clear D. V lost 1 base, J lost 6 bases, and 13 bases lay in between. The length of the CDR3 is 15 residues. Germline V gene sequence: CDR1 SGHVS, CDR2 FNYEAQ. Variable domain in full (rest from reference TRBV7-6 and TRBJ2-1): GAGVSQSPRYKVTKRGQDVALRCDPISGHVSLYWYRQALGQGPEFLTYFNYEAQQDKSGLPNDRFSAERPEGSISTLTIQRTEQRDSAMYRCASSLGRSIGNEQFFGPGTRLTVL.

In this sample, this clonotype turned up a few times. The V and J genes are TRBV28 and TRBJ1-2; D unresolved. The V end was cut by 10 bases, the J end by 0 bases, with 15 bases between. CDR1 MDHEN and CDR2 SYDVKM come from the germline V gene. This CDR3 has 14 residues. The CDR3 nucleotides are TGTGCCACCGCACAGATTCTAGCTAACTATGGCTACACCTTC. Its translation: CATAQILANYGYTF.

This clonotype was detected a few times. V and J are TRBV7-6 and TRBJ1-1; TRBD1 is a possible D gene (5 bases). Germline CDR1 SGHVS, CDR2 FNYEAQ. V was trimmed by 7 bases and J by 7 bases, leaving 16 bases between them. The CDR3 extends over 13 amino acids. The CDR3 sequence is CASTPAGGNEAFF. CDR3 nucleotides: TGTGCCAGCACCCCGGCGGGGGGGAATGAAGCTTTCTTT.

This chain links TRBV4-3 with TRBJ2-2, with 7 bases lining up with TRBD2. The trim removed 4 bases at V and 4 bases at J, leaving 12 bases unmatched. CDR3 size: 17 residues. CDR1 LGHNA and CDR2 YSLEER come from the germline V gene. The CDR3 DNA follows: TGCGCCAGCAGCCGGAACGTGGGGGGGACGGGCACCGGGGAGCTGTTTTTT. Translated: CASSRNVGGTGTGELFF.

The chain couples TRBV7-9 to TRBJ2-1; D is perhaps TRBD1 (6 bases). Deletions cut 3 bases from V and 9 bases from J, with 9 bases between. This CDR3 contains 12 residues. Germline V gene sequence: CDR1 SEHNR, CDR2 FQNEAQ (reference sequence). CDR3 region: CASSFRGTEQFF. DNA of the CDR3: TGTGCCAGCAGCTTCAGGGGCACTGAGCAGTTCTTC.

This clonotype was observed many times. The chain links TRBV7-8 to TRBJ2-6; unclear D gene. CDR3 length equals 14 residues. The V gene's germline CDR1 is SGHVS and CDR2 FQNEAQ. V lost 1 base and J 4 bases, leaving 5 bases between the germline ends. The CDR3 sequence is CASSLGIGANVLTF. The CDR3 DNA follows: TGTGCCAGCAGCTTAGGGATCGGGGCCAACGTCCTGACTTTC.

This clonotype was observed a handful of times. The chain links TRBV12-3 or TRBV12-4 to TRBJ2-1, with TRBD1 matching over 11 bases. V dropped 6 bases and J dropped 7; count of bases not matched to a gene: 14. CDR3 length: 17 residues. CDR3 nucleotide sequence: TGTGCCAGCAGGTCCACTCCGGGGACAGGGGGTTGGAATGAGCAGTTCTTC. Translating it yields CASRSTPGTGGWNEQFF.

This clonotype was recorded a few times. This chain links TRBV7-2 with TRBJ2-3, with D unclear. This CDR3 has 14 amino acids. Germline CDR1 SGHTA, CDR2 FQGNSA. V was clipped by 1 base and J by 5 bases, with 10 bases between them. This CDR3 is CASSLGLSGDTQYF. CDR3 nucleotide sequence: TGTGCCAGCAGCTTAGGCCTCTCCGGAGATACGCAGTATTTT.

In regard to this clonotype: At one end, the junction sequence differs from germline, possibly due to a read error. The gene calls are TRBV15 and TRBJ1-1; 8 nucleotides align to TRBD1. Germline values: CDR1 LNHNV, CDR2 YYDKDF (reference sequence). This CDR3 spans 14 amino acids. The CDR3 nucleotides read TGTGCCACCAGCAGAGTTTCAACAGGGGGGAAAGCTTCCTTT. This gives the protein CATSRVSTGGKASF.

This sequence joins TRBV11-2 and TRBJ2-3; D ambiguous. There are 13 residues in the CDR3. V lost 0 bases and J 7 bases, leaving 8 bases between the germline ends. Germline assignment: CDR1 SGHAT and CDR2 FQNNGV. This CDR3 is CASSLEDRHTQYF. The DNA for the CDR3 is TGTGCCAGCAGCTTAGAGGACCGTCATACGCAGTATTTT.

The chain carries TRBV7-2 and TRBJ2-5, with 7 positions matching TRBD2. Germline trimming cut 1 base from V and 7 bases from J; bases unmatched to any gene: 18. Germline V gene data show CDR1 as SGHTA and CDR2 as FQGNSA. This CDR3 comprises 18 residues. The CDR3 region is CASSLGFGGRDQQGTQYF. The CDR3 coding sequence is TGTGCCAGCAGCTTAGGGTTTGGGGGGAGGGATCAGCAGGGGACCCAGTACTTC.

The sample holds a few counts of this clonotype. The chain joins TRBV7-2 to TRBJ1-6, with D hard to call. CDR3 length equals 16 residues. V was shortened by 3 bases and J by 0 bases, with 9 bases between the two germline ends. CDR1 is SGHTA and CDR2 is FQGNSA in the germline V gene. CDR3 residues: CASSFGGSSYNSPLHF. CDR3 DNA: TGTGCCAGCAGCTTCGGAGGCAGCTCCTATAATTCACCCCTCCACTTT.

The chain combines TRBV2 with TRBJ1-5; 10 bases are a match to TRBD1. V lost 6 bases to trimming and J lost 2 bases; unmatched junction nucleotides: 4. CDR1 and CDR2 (germline): SNHLY, FYNNEI. CDR3 length: 15 residues. CDR3 bases: TGTGCCAGCAGACTAGGACAGGGGGGCAATCAGCCCCAGCATTTT. It codes for CASRLGQGGNQPQHF. Full variable domain (outside the CDR3, taken from reference TRBV2 and TRBJ1-5): EPEVTQTPSHQVTQMGQEVILRCVPISNHLYFYWYRQILGQKVEFLVSFYNNEISEKSEIFDDQFSVERPDGSNFTLKIRSTKLEDSAMYFCASRLGQGGNQPQHFGDGTRLSIL.

This sequence joins TRBV11-2 and TRBJ1-1; D is unclear. The germline CDR1 and CDR2 sequences are SGHAT and FQNNGV. The CDR3 consists of 14 residues. V lost 2 bases and J lost 3, with 10 bases in between. The CDR3 loop reads CASSLSGRDTEAFF. The CDR3 bases are TGTGCCAGCAGCTTATCGGGTAGGGACACTGAAGCTTTCTTT.

This clonotype has only a few counts. The chain couples TRBV11-2 to TRBJ2-1, with TRBD2 identical over 7 bases. The ends lost 1 base at V and 9 bases at J; junction bases unmatched: 12. CDR1 is SGHAT and CDR2 is FQNNGV in the germline V gene. The CDR3 extends over 16 amino acids. In nucleotides, the CDR3 is TGTGCCAGCAGCTTAGGTCGGGAGGTTAGTAACGGTGAGCAGTTCTTC. It translates to CASSLGREVSNGEQFF.

The chain combines TRBV6-8 with TRBJ2-5, with TRBD2 matching 8 bases. Trimming at V came to 5 bases and at J to 5 bases, leaving 7 bases not matched to a gene. Germline V lookup: CDR1 MNHGY, CDR2 SAAAGT. The CDR3 length is 14 residues. This CDR3 is CASSDPGLGETQYF. In DNA, the CDR3 is TGTGCCAGCAGTGACCCGGGACTAGGGGAGACCCAGTACTTC.

The chain couples TRBV27 to TRBJ1-5, with a possible D match to TRBD1 (5 bases). Germline-derived CDR1 and CDR2 are MNHEY and SMNVEV (reference sequence). Trimming took off 8 bases at V and 7 bases at J, with 21 bases between the two ends. The CDR3 extends over 15 amino acids. The DNA for the CDR3 is TGTGCCAGCGTTACCGGGGGAAGGGGTGGCCAGCCCCAGCATTTT. Translation gives CASVTGGRGGQPQHF.

This clonotype came up a few times. This chain uses TRBV20-1 with TRBJ2-5, with no clear D. The V gene lost 3 bases and the J gene lost 5 bases, with 13 bases spanning the gap. CDR1 and CDR2 from the germline V gene are DFQATT and SNEGSKA (reference sequence). The CDR3 contains 13 residues. DNA for the CDR3: TGCAGTGCTAGTGGTACCCCCCTGGAGACCCAGTACTTC. Protein product: CSASGTPLETQYF.